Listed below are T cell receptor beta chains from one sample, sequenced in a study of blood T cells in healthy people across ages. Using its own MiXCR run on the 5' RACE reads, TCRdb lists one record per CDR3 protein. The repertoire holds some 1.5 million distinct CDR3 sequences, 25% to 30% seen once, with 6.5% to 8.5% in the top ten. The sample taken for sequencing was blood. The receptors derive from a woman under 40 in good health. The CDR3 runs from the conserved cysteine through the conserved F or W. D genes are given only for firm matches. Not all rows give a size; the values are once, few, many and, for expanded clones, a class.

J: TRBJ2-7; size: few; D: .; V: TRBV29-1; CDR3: CSVAGTLSYEQYF; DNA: TGCAGCGTTGCCGGGACTCTCTCCTACGAGCAGTACTTC
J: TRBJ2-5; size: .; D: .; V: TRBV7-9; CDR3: CASSLLSPGATPEEQYF; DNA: TGTGCCAGCAGCTTACTTTCCCCCGGGGCCACCCCAGAGGAGCAGTACTTC
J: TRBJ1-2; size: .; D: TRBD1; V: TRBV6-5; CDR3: CASRNRQGGGYTF; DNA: TGTGCCAGCAGAAACAGACAGGGCGGCGGCTACACCTTC
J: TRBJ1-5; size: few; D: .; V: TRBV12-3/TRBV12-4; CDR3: CASSRTVSGGDQPQHF; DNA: TGTGCCAGCAGTCGGACCGTTTCGGGGGGCGATCAGCCCCAGCATTTT
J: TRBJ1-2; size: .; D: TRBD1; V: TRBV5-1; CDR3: CASSKTGFGYTF; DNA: TGCGCCAGCAGCAAGACAGGGTTCGGCTACACCTTC
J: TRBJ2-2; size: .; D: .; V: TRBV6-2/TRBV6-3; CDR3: CASSYSGTPIKELFF; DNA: TGTGCCAGCAGTTACTCGGGGACTCCTATCAAAGAGCTGTTTTTT
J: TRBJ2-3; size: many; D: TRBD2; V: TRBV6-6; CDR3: CASRHGEGDTQYF; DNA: TGTGCCAGCAGGCACGGGGAGGGAGATACGCAGTATTTT
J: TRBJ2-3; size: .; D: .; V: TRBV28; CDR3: CASSPPGGVSDTQYF; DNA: TGTGCCAGCAGTCCACCTGGCGGGGTCTCAGATACGCAGTATTTT
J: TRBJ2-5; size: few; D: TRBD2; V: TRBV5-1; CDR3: CASGGDGYQETQYF; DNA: TGCGCCAGCGGGGGGGACGGATACCAAGAGACCCAGTACTTC
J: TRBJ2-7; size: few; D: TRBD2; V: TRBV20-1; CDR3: CSARYLAGYNEQYF; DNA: TGCAGTGCTAGATACCTAGCGGGGTACAATGAGCAGTACTTC
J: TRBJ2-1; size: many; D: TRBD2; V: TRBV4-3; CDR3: CASSQDRLAGGSNEQFF; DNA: TGCGCCAGCAGCCAAGATAGGCTAGCGGGAGGATCAAATGAGCAGTTCTTC
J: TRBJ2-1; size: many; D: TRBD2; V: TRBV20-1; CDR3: CSAHTTSGPYNEQFF; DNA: TGCAGTGCCCACACCACTAGCGGGCCCTACAATGAGCAGTTCTTC
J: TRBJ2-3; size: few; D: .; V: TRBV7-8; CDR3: CATRTGTSFSGTQYF; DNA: TGTGCCACTAGAACAGGCACGTCGTTTTCTGGTACGCAGTATTTT
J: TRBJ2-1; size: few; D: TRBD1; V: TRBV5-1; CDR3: CASSIRQGRGSYNEQFF; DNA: TGCGCCAGCAGCATACGACAGGGAAGGGGCTCCTACAATGAGCAGTTCTTC
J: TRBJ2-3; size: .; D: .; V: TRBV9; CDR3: CASTPDFNTDTQYF; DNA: TGTGCCAGCACCCCTGACTTCAACACAGATACGCAGTATTTT
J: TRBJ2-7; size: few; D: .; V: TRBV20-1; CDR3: CSASPEGYEQYF; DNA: TGCAGTGCTAGCCCCGAGGGGTACGAGCAGTACTTC
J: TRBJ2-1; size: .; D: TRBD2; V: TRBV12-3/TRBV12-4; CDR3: CASSFSRGTSGSNEQFF; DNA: TGTGCCAGCAGTTTTTCTCGTGGGACTAGCGGGAGTAATGAGCAGTTCTTC
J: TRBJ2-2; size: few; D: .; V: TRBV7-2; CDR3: CASSLGGGTNTGELFF; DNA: TGTGCCAGCAGCTTAGGTGGAGGGACGAACACCGGGGAGCTGTTTTTT
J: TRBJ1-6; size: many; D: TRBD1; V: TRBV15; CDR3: CATSRGQMSSPLHF; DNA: TGTGCCACCAGCAGGGGACAGATGAGTTCACCCCTCCACTTT
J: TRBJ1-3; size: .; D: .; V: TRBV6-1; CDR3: CASSENSSSGNTIYF; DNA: TGTGCCAGCAGTGAAAACTCAAGCTCTGGAAACACCATATATTTT
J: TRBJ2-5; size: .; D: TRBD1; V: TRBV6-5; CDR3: CASRRNRGIQETQYF; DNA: TGTGCCAGCAGGCGTAACAGGGGAATCCAAGAGACCCAGTACTTC
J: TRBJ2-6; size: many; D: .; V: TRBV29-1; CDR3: CSVESDSGANVLTF; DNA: TGCAGCGTTGAGAGTGACTCTGGGGCCAACGTCCTGACTTTC
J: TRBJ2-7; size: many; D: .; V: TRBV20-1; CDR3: CSATTRSSYEQYF; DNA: TGCAGTGCGACGACCAGGAGCTCCTACGAGCAGTACTTC
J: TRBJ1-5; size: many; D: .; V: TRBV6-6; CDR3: CASSLLWGNQPQHF; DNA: TGTGCCAGCAGTTTGCTCTGGGGCAATCAGCCCCAGCATTTT
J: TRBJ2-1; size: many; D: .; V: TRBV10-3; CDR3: CAISESQNNEQFF; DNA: TGTGCCATCAGTGAGTCGCAGAACAATGAGCAGTTCTTC
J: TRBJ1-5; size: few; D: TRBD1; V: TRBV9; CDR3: CASSEGQSNNQPQHF; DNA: TGTGCCAGCAGCGAGGGACAGTCCAATAATCAGCCCCAGCATTTT